This T cell receptor (beta chain) was captured by sequencing in a study of post-analysis software for immune sequencing data (dated by TCRdb to 2014 to 2015). Regarding the complete study: Recorded disease courses included relapsing-remitting, secondary progressive and progressive-relapsing multiple sclerosis, with some patients lacking subtype annotation. The patient repertoires were compared against 11 previously published healthy control repertoires obtained from donors aged roughly 6 to 25 years. A subset of samples was prepared in parallel using single-end sample barcoding, then pooled and co-amplified after Illumina adapter ligation.

In light of the paper, this sample's time point label describes: second blood draw from one MS patient after hematopoietic stem cell transplantation. To demonstrate the VDJtools post-analysis software, TCR beta repertoires were profiled from the peripheral blood of 10 to 15 young patients with multiple sclerosis. Multiple sclerosis patients were children and adolescents aged roughly 6 to 17 years. General findings and caveats noted by the study authors: Direct clustering with F measure revealed strong co-clustering of samples prepared in the same batch, which led to a batch-effect correction. Significantly higher frequencies in patients than in controls were found for about 5 TRBV segments, including TRBV5-6, TRBV5-1 and TRBV20-1. Multiple sclerosis patients had significantly lower normalized Chao1 diversity than controls, a result that suggests substantial peripheral T-cell clonal expansion. The multiple sclerosis patient group was slightly younger than the control group.

For this clonotype: No antigen is known for it. No base quality values were provided; no much bigger clone lies one nucleotide off.

Receptor amplification or capture employed PCR. Sequenced on an Illumina HiSeq 2500. Unique molecular identifiers were incorporated into TCR beta cDNA libraries to reduce PCR and sequencing biases. Approximately 500,000 cDNA molecules were obtained for every 1 to 10 million input T cells, so each molecule roughly corresponded to one T cell. The patient libraries were prepared and sequenced using the same protocol as the earlier healthy control dataset. Within a given batch, samples were prepared together, multiplexed and sequenced on the same HiSeq lane. Per the original workflow: MIGEC was used to process the raw barcoded reads, and molecular identifier groups with only a single read were discarded before consensus assembly and CDR3 extraction. Clonotype tables were post-analysed with VDJtools, normalizing diversity by down-sampling all datasets to the smallest sample size. To correct batch-related cross-sample contamination, repertoire overlap clustering matched CDR3 amino acid sequences but not nucleotide sequences. Starting from the raw public reads, TCRdb applied fastp trimming at Q25, assembled clones with MiXCR and retained in-frame beta chains. Every entry covers one CDR3 protein and lists the most common genes and DNA from its rows. The V and J calls and clone size come from TCRdb's table, not from the authors' own analysis. This sample is represented by over 150,000 distinct CDR3 sequences; 35% to 40% of them were singletons. 25% to 30% of the sample is held by the ten biggest clonotypes.

The CDR3, cysteine through phenylalanine, is 11 amino acids long. Only the CDR3 region is kept as DNA, spanning 33 bases read in frame from base 1. From a lookup of the germline V gene (reference sequence), CDR1 and CDR2 are GTSNPN and SVGIG. V loses 7 bases, J loses 10 bases, and the germline ends lie 11 bases apart. This specimen consisted of blood, obtained after autologous hematopoietic stem cell transplantation. Recombination joined TRBV30 with TRBJ1-6; the D gene is possibly TRBD1, with 6 bases matching. The origin of this receptor is a girl aged 5-17 years with multiple sclerosis. Donor details come from another sample of the same person, matched by shared clones. The bases are TGTGCCTCCGGGGGGCAATCACCCCTCCACTTT. Its product reads: CASGGQSPLHF.